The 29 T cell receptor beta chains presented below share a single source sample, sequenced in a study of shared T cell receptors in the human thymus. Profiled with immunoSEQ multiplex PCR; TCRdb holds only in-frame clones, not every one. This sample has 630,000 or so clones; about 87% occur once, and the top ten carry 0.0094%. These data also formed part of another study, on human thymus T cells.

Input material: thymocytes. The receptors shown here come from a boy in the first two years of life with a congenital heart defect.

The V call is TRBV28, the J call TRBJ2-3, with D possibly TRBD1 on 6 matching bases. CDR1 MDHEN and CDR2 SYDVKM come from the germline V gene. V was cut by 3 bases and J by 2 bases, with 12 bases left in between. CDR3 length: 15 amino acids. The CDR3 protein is CASSLRGGNTDTQYF. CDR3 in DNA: TGTGCCAGCAGTTTGAGAGGGGGTAACACAGATACGCAGTATTTT.

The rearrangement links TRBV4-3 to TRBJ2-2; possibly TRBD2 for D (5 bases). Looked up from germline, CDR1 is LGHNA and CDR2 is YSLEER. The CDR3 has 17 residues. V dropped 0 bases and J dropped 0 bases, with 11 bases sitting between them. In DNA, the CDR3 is TGCGCCAGCAGCCAAGAATTACGGGATGCGAACACCGGGGAGCTGTTTTTT. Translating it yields CASSQELRDANTGELFF.

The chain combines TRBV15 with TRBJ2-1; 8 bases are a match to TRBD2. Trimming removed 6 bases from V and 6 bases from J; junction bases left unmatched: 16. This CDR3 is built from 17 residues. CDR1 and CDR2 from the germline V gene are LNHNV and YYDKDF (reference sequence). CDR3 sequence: CATSILRGGIFINEQFF. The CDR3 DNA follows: TGTGCCACCAGTATACTCCGGGGGGGCATTTTTATCAATGAGCAGTTCTTC.

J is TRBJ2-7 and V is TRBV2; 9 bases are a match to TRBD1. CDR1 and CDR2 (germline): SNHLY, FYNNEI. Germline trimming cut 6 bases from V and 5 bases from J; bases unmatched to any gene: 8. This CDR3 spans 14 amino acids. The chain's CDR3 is CASSPGQGSDEQYF. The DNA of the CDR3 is TGTGCCAGCAGCCCGGGACAGGGTTCCGACGAGCAGTACTTC.

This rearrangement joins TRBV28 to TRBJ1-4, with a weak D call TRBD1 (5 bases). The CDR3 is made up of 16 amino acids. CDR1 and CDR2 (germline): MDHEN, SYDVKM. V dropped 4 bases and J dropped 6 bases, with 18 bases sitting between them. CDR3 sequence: CASSWRGRYLYEKLFF. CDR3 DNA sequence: TGTGCCAGCAGTTGGCGGGGACGCTACCTCTATGAAAAACTGTTTTTT.

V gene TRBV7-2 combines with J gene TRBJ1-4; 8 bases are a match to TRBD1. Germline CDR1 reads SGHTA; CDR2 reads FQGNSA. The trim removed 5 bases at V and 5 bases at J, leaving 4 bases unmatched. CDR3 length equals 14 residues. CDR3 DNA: TGTGCCAGCAGCGCCCGACAGGGGAATGAAAAACTGTTTTTT. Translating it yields CASSARQGNEKLFF.

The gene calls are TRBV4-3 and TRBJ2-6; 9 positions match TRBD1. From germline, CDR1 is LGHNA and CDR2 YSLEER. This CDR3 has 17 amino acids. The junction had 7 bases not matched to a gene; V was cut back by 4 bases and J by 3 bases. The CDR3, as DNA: TGCGCCAGCAGCCGCCAACAGGGGGCAGTTGGGGCCAACGTCCTGACTTTC. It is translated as CASSRQQGAVGANVLTF.

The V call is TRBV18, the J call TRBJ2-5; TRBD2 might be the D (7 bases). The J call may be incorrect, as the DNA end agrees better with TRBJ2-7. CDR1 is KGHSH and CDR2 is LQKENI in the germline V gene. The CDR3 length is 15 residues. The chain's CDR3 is CASSPPETGGSEQYF. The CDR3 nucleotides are TGTGCCAGCTCACCACCGGAGACGGGGGGCTCCGAGCAGTACTTC.

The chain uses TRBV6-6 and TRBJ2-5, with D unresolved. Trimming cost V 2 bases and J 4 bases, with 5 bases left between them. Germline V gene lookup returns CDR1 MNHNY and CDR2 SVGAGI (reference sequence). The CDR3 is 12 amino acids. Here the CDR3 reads CASSYHRETQYF. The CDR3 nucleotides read TGTGCCAGCAGTTACCATAGAGAGACCCAGTACTTC.

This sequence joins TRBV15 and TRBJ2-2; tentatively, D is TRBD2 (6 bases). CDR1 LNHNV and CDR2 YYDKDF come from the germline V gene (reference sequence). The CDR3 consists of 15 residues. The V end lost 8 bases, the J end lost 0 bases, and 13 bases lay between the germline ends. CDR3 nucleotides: TGTGCCACCTTTGGGGGGAACGCGAACACCGGGGAGCTGTTTTTT. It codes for CATFGGNANTGELFF.

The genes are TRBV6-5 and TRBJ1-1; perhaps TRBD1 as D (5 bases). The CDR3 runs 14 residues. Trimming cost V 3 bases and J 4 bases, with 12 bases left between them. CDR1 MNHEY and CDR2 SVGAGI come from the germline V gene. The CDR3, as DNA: TGTGCCAGCAGTTATAGTGGCAGGGCCACTGAAGCTTTCTTT. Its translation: CASSYSGRATEAFF.

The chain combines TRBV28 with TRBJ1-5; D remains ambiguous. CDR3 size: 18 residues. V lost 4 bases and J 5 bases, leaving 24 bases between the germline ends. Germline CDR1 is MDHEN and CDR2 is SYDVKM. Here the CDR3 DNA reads TGTGCCAGCAGTTCCCCCGCATCTGGGCCATTGGGTTATCAGCCCCAGCATTTT. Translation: CASSSPASGPLGYQPQHF. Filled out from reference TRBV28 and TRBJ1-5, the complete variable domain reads DVKVTQSSRYLVKRTGEKVFLECVQDMDHENMFWYRQDPGLGLRLIYFSYDVKMKEKGDIPEGYSVSREKKERFSLILESASTNQTSMYLCASSSPASGPLGYQPQHFGDGTRLSIL.

The CDR3 coding sequence is TGTGCCAGCAGTAGAGGGGTAGCGGGGGGGCTCATAGATACGCAGTATTTT. Its protein product is CASSRGVAGGLIDTQYF. V and J are TRBV27 and TRBJ2-3; TRBD2 agrees at 11 bases. The CDR3 has 17 amino acids. With 5 bases clipped from V and 5 bases from J, the junction kept 12 bases outside the gene matches. Germline V gene lookup returns CDR1 MNHEY and CDR2 SMNVEV (reference sequence).

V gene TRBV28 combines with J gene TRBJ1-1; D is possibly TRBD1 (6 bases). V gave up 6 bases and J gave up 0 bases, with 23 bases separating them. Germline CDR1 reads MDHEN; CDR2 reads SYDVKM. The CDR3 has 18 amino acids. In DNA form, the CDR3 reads TGTGCCAGCAGACCAAGGGGGTCACAGGTTATCATGAACACTGAAGCTTTCTTT. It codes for CASRPRGSQVIMNTEAFF.

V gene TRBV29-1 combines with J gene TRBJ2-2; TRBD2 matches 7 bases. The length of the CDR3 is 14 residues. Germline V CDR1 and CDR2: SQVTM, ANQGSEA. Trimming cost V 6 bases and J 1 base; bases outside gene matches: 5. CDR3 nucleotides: TGCAGCGTAAGAGGCGGGAGGAACACCGGGGAGCTGTTTTTT. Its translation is CSVRGGRNTGELFF.

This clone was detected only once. CDR3 sequence reads: CASSPSGRKREYYEQYF. DNA of the CDR3: TGTGCCAGCAGTCCCTCCGGGAGGAAGCGGGAGTACTACGAGCAGTACTTC. The chain employs TRBV28 and TRBJ2-7, with TRBD2 matching 8 bases. CDR1 is MDHEN and CDR2 is SYDVKM in the germline V gene. This CDR3 has 17 residues. The V segment lost 5 bases and the J segment 3 bases; nucleotides outside the gene matches: 15. Supplemented by reference TRBV28 and TRBJ2-7, the full variable domain reads DVKVTQSSRYLVKRTGEKVFLECVQDMDHENMFWYRQDPGLGLRLIYFSYDVKMKEKGDIPEGYSVSREKKERFSLILESASTNQTSMYLCASSPSGRKREYYEQYFGPGTRLTVT.

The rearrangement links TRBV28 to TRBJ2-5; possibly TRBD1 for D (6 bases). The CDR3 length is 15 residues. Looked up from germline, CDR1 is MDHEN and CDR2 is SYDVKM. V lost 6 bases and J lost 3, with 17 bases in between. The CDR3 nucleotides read TGTGCCAGCAGCCCCCAGGGGCGTAGGGAAGAGACCCAGTACTTC. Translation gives CASSPQGRREETQYF.

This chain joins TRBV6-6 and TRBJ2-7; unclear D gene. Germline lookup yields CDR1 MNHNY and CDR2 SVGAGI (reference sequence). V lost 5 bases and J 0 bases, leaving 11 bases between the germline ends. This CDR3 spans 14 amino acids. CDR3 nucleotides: TGTGCCAGCAGTATCGACTTAAGCTCCTACGAGCAGTACTTC. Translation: CASSIDLSSYEQYF.

In DNA form, the CDR3 reads TGTGCCAGTAAGCAGCAGCAGGTGGAGGGCTCCCCGGAAAACACCATATATTTT. It translates to CASKQQQVEGSPENTIYF. The chain combines TRBV19 with TRBJ1-3; D ambiguous. Trimming took off 7 bases at V and 6 bases at J, with 28 bases between the two ends. CDR1 is LNHDA and CDR2 is SQIVND in the germline V gene (reference sequence). There are 18 residues in the CDR3.

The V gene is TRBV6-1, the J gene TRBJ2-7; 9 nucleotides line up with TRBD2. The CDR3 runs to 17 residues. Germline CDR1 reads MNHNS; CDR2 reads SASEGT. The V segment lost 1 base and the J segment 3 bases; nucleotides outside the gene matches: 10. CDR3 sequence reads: CASSEDRSGGPLYEQYF. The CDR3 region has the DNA TGTGCCAGCAGTGAAGATAGGAGCGGGGGGCCCCTCTACGAGCAGTACTTC.

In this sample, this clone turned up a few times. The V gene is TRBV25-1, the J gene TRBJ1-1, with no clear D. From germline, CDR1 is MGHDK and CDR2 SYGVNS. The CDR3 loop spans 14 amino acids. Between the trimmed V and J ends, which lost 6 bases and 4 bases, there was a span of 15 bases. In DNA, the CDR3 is TGTGCCAGCAGCGATCCTGGGGAGGGCACTGAAGCTTTCTTT. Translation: CASSDPGEGTEAFF.

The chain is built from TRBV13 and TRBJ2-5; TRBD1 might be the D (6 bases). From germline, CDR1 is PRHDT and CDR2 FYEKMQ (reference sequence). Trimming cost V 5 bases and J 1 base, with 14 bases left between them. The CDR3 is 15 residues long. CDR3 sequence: CASSRGGQSQETQYF. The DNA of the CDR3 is TGTGCCAGCAGCCGAGGCGGACAGAGCCAAGAGACCCAGTACTTC.

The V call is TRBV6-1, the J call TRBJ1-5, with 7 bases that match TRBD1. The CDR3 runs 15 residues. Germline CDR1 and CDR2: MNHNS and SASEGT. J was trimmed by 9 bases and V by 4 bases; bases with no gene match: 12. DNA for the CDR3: TGTGCCAGCAGTGGGGACAGATATGTCATTCGGCCCCAGCATTTT. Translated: CASSGDRYVIRPQHF.

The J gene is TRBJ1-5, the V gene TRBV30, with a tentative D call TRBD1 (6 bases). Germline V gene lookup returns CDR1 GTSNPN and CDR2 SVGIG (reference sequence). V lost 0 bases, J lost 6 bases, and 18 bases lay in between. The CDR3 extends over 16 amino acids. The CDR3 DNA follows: TGTGCCTGGAGTGTACCCCCCGCAGGGGTTGGTCAGCCCCAGCATTTT. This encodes CAWSVPPAGVGQPQHF. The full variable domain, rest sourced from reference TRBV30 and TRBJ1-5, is SQTIHQWPATLVQPVGSPLSLECTVEGTSNPNLYWYRQAAGRGLQLLFYSVGIGQISSEVPQNLSASRPQDRQFILSSKKLLLSDSGFYLCAWSVPPAGVGQPQHFGDGTRLSIL.

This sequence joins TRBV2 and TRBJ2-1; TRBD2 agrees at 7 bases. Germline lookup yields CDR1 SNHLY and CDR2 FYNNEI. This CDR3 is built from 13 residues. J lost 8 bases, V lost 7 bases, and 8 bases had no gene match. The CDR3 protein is CASTEVAGDEQFF. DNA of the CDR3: TGTGCCAGCACCGAGGTGGCGGGAGATGAGCAGTTCTTC.

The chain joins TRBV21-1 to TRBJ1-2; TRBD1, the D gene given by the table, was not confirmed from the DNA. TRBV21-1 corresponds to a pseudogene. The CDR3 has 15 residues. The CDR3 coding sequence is TGTGCCAGCAGCAAAGGTACGGCAGGGGCGGCTGGCTACACCTTC. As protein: CASSKGTAGAAGYTF.

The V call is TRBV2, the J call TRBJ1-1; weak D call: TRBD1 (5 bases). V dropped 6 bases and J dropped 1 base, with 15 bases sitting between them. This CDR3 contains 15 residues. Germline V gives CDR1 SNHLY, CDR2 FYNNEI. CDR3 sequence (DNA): TGTGCCAGCAGAGAACGCGGACACTCGAACACTGAAGCTTTCTTT. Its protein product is CASRERGHSNTEAFF.

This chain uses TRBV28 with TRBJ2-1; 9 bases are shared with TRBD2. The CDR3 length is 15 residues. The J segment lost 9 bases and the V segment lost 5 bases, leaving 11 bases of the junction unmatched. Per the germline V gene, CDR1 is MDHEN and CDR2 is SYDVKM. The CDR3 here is CASSPAGLAVSEQFF. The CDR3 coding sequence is TGTGCCAGCAGTCCAGCGGGACTAGCTGTCTCTGAGCAGTTCTTC.

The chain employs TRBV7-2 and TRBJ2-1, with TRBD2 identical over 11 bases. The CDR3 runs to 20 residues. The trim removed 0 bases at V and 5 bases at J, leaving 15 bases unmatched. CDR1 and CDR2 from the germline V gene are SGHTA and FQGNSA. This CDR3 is CASSLARVVVGTSGNNEQFF. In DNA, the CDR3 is TGTGCCAGCAGCTTAGCTCGGGTTGTGGTGGGGACTAGCGGAAACAATGAGCAGTTCTTC.